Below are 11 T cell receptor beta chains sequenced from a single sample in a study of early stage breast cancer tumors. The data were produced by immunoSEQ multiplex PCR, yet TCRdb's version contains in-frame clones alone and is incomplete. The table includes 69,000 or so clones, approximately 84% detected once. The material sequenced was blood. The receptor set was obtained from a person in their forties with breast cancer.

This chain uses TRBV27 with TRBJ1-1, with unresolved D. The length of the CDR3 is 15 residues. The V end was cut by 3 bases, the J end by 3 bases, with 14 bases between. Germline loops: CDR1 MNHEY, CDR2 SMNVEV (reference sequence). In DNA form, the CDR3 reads TGTGCCAGCAGTTTCCGCCAGACGAGGGACACTGAAGCTTTCTTT. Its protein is CASSFRQTRDTEAFF.

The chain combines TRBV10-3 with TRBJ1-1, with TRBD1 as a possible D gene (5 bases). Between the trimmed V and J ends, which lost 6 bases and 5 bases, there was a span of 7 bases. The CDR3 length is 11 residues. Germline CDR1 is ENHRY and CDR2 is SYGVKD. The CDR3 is CAISRGTEAFF. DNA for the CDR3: TGTGCCATCAGCCGGGGGACTGAAGCTTTCTTT.

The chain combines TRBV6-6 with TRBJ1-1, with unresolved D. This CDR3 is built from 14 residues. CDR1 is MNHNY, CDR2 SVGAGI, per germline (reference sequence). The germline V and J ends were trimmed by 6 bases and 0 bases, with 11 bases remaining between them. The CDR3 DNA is TGTGCCAGCAGACCCCGAGGGATGAACACTGAAGCTTTCTTT. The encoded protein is CASRPRGMNTEAFF.

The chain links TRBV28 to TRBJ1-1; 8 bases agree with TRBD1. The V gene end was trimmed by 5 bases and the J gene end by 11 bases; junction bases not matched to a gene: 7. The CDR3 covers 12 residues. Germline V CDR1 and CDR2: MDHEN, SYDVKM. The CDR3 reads CASSITGGYAFF. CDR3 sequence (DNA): TGTGCCAGCAGTATAACAGGGGGTTATGCTTTCTTT.

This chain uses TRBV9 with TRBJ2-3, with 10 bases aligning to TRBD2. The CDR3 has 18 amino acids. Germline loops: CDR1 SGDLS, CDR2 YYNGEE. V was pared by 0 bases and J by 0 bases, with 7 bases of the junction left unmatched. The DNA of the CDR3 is TGTGCCAGCAGCGTAGTGCCTAGCGGGAGAACTAGCACAGATACGCAGTATTTT. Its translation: CASSVVPSGRTSTDTQYF. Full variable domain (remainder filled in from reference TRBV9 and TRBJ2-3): DSGVTQTPKHLITATGQRVTLRCSPRSGDLSVYWYQQSLDQGLQFLIQYYNGEERAKGNILERFSAQQFPDLHSELNLSSLELGDSALYFCASSVVPSGRTSTDTQYFGPGTRLTVL.

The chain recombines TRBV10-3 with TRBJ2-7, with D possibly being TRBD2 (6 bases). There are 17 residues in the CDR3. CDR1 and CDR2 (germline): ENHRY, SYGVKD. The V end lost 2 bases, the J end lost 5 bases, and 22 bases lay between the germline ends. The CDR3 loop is CAISEVTPGLGFHEQYF. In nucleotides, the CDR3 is TGTGCCATCAGTGAGGTTACTCCGGGACTCGGCTTCCACGAGCAGTACTTC.

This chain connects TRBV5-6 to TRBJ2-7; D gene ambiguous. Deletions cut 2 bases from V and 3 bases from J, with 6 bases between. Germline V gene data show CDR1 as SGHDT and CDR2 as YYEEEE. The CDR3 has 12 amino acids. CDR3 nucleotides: TGTGCCAGCAGCTTATGGGACTACGAGCAGTACTTC. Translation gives CASSLWDYEQYF.

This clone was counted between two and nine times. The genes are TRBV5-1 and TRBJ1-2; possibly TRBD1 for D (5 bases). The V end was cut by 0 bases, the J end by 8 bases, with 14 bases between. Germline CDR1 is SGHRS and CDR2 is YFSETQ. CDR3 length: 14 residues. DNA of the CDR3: TGCGCCAGCAGCTTGGATGCAGGGTTGGGAGGCTACACCTTC. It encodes CASSLDAGLGGYTF.

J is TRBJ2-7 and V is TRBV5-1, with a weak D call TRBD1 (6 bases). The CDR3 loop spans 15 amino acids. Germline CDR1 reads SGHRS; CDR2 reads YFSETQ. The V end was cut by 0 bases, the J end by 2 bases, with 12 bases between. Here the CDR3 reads CASSLGSWGPYEQYF. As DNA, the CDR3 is TGCGCCAGCAGCTTGGGGTCTTGGGGGCCCTACGAGCAGTACTTC.

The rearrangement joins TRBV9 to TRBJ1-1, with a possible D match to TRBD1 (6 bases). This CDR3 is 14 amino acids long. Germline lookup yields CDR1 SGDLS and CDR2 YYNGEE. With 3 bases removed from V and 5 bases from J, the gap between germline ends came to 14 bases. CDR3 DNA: TGTGCCAGCAGCGCCAGGTTGGGGGCAACTGAAGCTTTCTTT. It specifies CASSARLGATEAFF.

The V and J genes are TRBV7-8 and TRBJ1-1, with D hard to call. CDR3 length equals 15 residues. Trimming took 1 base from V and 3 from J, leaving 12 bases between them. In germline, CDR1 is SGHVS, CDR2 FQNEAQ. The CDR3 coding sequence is TGTGCCAGCAGCTTAGAGCCCGGGCGAGACACTGAAGCTTTCTTT. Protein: CASSLEPGRDTEAFF.